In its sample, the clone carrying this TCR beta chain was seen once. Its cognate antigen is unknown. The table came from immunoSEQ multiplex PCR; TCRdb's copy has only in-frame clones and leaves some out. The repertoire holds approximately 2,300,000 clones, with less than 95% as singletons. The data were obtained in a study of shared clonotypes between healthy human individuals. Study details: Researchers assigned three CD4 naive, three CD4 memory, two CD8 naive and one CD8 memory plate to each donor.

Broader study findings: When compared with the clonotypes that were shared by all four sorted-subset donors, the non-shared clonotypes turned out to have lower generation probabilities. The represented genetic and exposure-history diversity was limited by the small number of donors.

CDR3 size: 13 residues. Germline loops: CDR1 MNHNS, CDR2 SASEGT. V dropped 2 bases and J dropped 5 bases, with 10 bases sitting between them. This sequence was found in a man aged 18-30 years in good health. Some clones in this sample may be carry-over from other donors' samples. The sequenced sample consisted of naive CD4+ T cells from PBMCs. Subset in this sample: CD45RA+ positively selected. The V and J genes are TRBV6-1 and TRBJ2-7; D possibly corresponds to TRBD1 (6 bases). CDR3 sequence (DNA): TGTGCCAGCAGTGAACAGTGGACAGACGAGCAGTACTTC. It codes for CASSEQWTDEQYF.